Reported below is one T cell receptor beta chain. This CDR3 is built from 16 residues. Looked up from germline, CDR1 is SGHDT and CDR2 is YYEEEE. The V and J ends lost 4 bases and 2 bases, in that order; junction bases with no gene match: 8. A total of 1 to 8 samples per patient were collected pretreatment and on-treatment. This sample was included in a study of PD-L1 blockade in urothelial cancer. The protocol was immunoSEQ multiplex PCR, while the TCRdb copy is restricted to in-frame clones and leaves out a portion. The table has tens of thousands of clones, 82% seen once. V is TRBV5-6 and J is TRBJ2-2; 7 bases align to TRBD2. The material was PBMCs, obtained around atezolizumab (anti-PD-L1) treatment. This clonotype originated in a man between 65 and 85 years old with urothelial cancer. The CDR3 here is CASSAVGGSNTGELFF. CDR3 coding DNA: TGTGCCAGCAGCGCTGTGGGGGGGTCAAACACCGGGGAGCTGTTTTTT.